The 13 T cell receptor beta chains below all came from one sample that was sequenced in a study of T cells after yellow fever vaccination. From the 5' RACE reads, TCRdb called clonotypes with MiXCR, one entry per CDR3 protein. The sample holds around 550,000 distinct CDR3 sequences, about 19% seen once. The sample was PBMCs, taken 15 days after the yellow fever booster vaccination. These receptors all stem from a man aged 30 to 39 who received the YFV17D yellow fever vaccine.

V gene TRBV11-2 combines with J gene TRBJ2-1; maybe TRBD1 (6 bases). CDR1 and CDR2 from the germline V gene are SGHAT and FQNNGV. V dropped 5 bases and J dropped 0 bases, with 20 bases sitting between them. This CDR3 spans 18 amino acids. CDR3 region: CASSPGGMAESSYNEQFF. In DNA form, the CDR3 reads TGTGCCAGCAGCCCTGGGGGCATGGCGGAAAGCTCCTACAATGAGCAGTTCTTC.

The V and J genes are TRBV6-2 or TRBV6-3 and TRBJ1-5, with D unclear. The CDR3 sequence is 15 residues long. V shed 2 bases and J shed 3 bases, with 11 bases lying between them. CDR1 and CDR2 from the germline V gene are MNHEY and SVGEGT. The CDR3 DNA sequence: TGTGCCAGCAGTTACCCACCCCCGTTCAATCAGCCCCAGCATTTT. Protein: CASSYPPPFNQPQHF.

This clonotype has a handful of counts. The rearrangement uses TRBV12-3 or TRBV12-4 and TRBJ2-7; D is perhaps TRBD2 (7 bases). The CDR3 is 16 amino acids. V was pared by 2 bases and J by 2 bases, with 16 bases between. The CDR3, as DNA: TGTGCCAGCAGTTTATTGGGAGGGGGTACCCCCTACGAGCAGTACTTC. Translating it yields CASSLLGGGTPYEQYF.

This sequence joins TRBV13 and TRBJ1-6, with D possibly being TRBD1 (5 bases). The CDR3 is made up of 15 amino acids. V gave up 2 bases and J gave up 5 bases, with 10 bases separating them. CDR1 and CDR2 from the germline V gene are PRHDT and FYEKMQ (reference sequence). The CDR3 is CASSLQAGNNSPLHF. In DNA, the CDR3 is TGTGCCAGCAGCTTACAAGCAGGGAATAATTCACCCCTCCACTTT.

This clonotype was seen a few times. The gene calls are TRBV7-2 and TRBJ1-2, with 7 bases aligning to TRBD1. Trimming cost V 1 base and J 5 bases; bases outside gene matches: 4. The germline V gene has CDR1 SGHTA and CDR2 FQGNSA. The CDR3 is 14 amino acids. The CDR3: CASSLVGTAYGYTF. CDR3 bases: TGTGCCAGCAGCTTAGTTGGGACAGCGTATGGCTACACCTTC.

This clonotype was detected a few times. This chain joins TRBV7-9 and TRBJ1-3; TRBD1 might be the D (6 bases). The germline CDR1 and CDR2 sequences are SEHNR and FQNEAQ (reference sequence). The V and J ends lost 2 bases and 2 bases respectively, with 13 bases between them. The CDR3 runs to 16 residues. The CDR3 region has the DNA TGTGCCAGCAGCTTATCCAAGGGGACAACTGGAAACACCATATATTTT. Translation: CASSLSKGTTGNTIYF.

This chain joins TRBV5-1 and TRBJ2-6; 10 bases are a match to TRBD2. The trim removed 3 bases at V and 3 bases at J, leaving 6 bases unmatched. The CDR3 runs 17 residues. CDR1 and CDR2 from the germline V gene are SGHRS and YFSETQ. The CDR3 DNA follows: TGCGCCAGCAGCTCCCAACTAGCGGGACTTGGGGCCAACGTCCTGACTTTC. This encodes CASSSQLAGLGANVLTF.

As regards this clonotype: A much larger clone is a single base away; this may be a read error. V usage is TRBV3-1 and J usage is TRBJ2-5; the match to TRBD2 covers 9 bases. The germline CDR1 and CDR2 sequences are LGHDT and YNNKEL (reference sequence). The CDR3 is 14 residues long. Germline trimming cut 6 bases from V and 2 bases from J; bases unmatched to any gene: 4. This CDR3 is CASRRTSEQETQYF. CDR3 sequence (DNA): TGTGCCAGCAGGAGGACTAGCGAACAAGAGACCCAGTACTTC.

Comments on this clonotype: One end of the junction is discordant with germline, which a read error may explain. This chain links TRBV6-5 with TRBJ2-1; 10 positions agree with TRBD2. The CDR3 spans 14 residues. The germline V gene has CDR1 MNHEY and CDR2 SVGAGI. CDR3 region: CASSYDKRGGNQVF. Here the CDR3 DNA reads TGTGCCAGCAGTTACGATAAGCGGGGGGGGAATCAGGTCTTC.

V is TRBV28 and J is TRBJ2-1; TRBD2 matches at 7 bases. V was clipped by 3 bases and J by 4 bases; unmatched bases: 6. The germline V gene has CDR1 MDHEN and CDR2 SYDVKM. This CDR3 contains 15 residues. The CDR3 DNA follows: TGTGCCAGCAGTTTCAGACTAGCTGCTTACAATGAGCAGTTCTTC. Its protein product is CASSFRLAAYNEQFF.

In its sample, this clonotype was seen a few times. The rearrangement links TRBV28 to TRBJ2-6; perhaps TRBD1 as D (5 bases). Germline V gene sequence: CDR1 MDHEN, CDR2 SYDVKM. Trimming pared 3 bases from V and 4 bases from J, leaving 13 bases between. There are 16 residues in the CDR3. In nucleotides, the CDR3 is TGTGCCAGCAGTTTGGTATCAGGGTTAGGGGCCAACGTCCTGACTTTC. It encodes CASSLVSGLGANVLTF.

This clonotype was observed a handful of times. V is TRBV12-3 or TRBV12-4 and J is TRBJ2-5, with D unresolved. This CDR3 has 13 residues. V lost 2 bases and J 3 bases, leaving 7 bases between the germline ends. The CDR3 bases are TGTGCCAGCAGTTTACGGGCGGAAGAGACCCAGTACTTC. It translates to CASSLRAEETQYF.

The rearrangement links TRBV28 to TRBJ2-5, with D perhaps TRBD2 (6 bases). Germline CDR1 and CDR2: MDHEN and SYDVKM. The CDR3 is 15 amino acids. V was cut by 8 bases and J by 5 bases, with 21 bases left in between. CDR3 DNA: TGTGCCAGCTCTCGGCAGACCAAACGGGGGGAGACCCAGTACTTC. Protein sequence: CASSRQTKRGETQYF.